The rows below give T cell receptor beta chains drawn from one sample of a study of graft-versus-host responses after intestinal transplantation. Generated by immunoSEQ multiplex PCR, the TCRdb table keeps only in-frame clones and is missing some. The table lists 90,000 to 100,000 clones, more than 85% of them singletons. Which antigens these TCRs recognize remains unknown. Specimen: unstimulated CD8+ T cells sorted from spleen or lymph node cells, collected before intestinal transplant. Receptor source: a human donor who received an intestinal transplant. CDR3s include the opening cysteine and the closing phenylalanine or tryptophan. A D gene is named only where the DNA matches it firmly. Part of the rows lack a size; the others show once, few, many or a class for expanded clones.

>TRBD1|TRBV15|.|16|TRBJ2-3
CATSSNPGTGELGQYF
TGTGCCACCAGCAGCAATCCCGGGACAGGGGAACTTGGGCAGTATTTT
>TRBD1|TRBV4-3|.|14|TRBJ2-7
CASSPGQGAYEQYF
TGCGCCAGCAGCCCGGGACAGGGGGCCTACGAGCAGTACTTC
>.|TRBV19|once|14|TRBJ1-1
CASGWGGLNTEAFF
TGTGCCAGTGGATGGGGAGGGCTGAACACTGAAGCTTTCTTT
>TRBD2|TRBV19|.|16|TRBJ2-1
CASSVGTSGSRDEQFF
TGTGCCAGTAGTGTTGGGACTAGCGGGAGTCGAGATGAGCAGTTCTTC
>TRBD2|TRBV9|.|17|TRBJ2-2
CASSVLAGGPNTGELFF
TGTGCCAGCAGCGTACTAGCGGGGGGACCTAACACCGGGGAGCTGTTTTTT
>TRBD2|TRBV30|.|15|TRBJ2-1
CAWSAGTSGENEQFF
TGTGCCTGGAGTGCGGGGACTAGCGGGGAAAATGAGCAGTTCTTC
>.|TRBV5-1|.|12|TRBJ2-7
CASSLDSSEQYF
TGCGCCAGCAGCCTCGACAGTAGCGAGCAGTACTTC
>TRBD1|TRBV5-1|.|14|TRBJ1-1
CASSLGQGLGEAFF
TGCGCCAGCAGCTTGGGACAGGGTTTAGGAGAAGCTTTCTTT
>TRBD1|TRBV7-8|.|14|TRBJ2-7
CASSWTGAIYEQYF
TGTGCCAGCAGCTGGACAGGGGCTATCTACGAGCAGTACTTC
>.|TRBV6-5|.|14|TRBJ2-2
CASRDSGNTGELFF
TGTGCCAGCAGAGACTCGGGGAACACCGGGGAGCTGTTTTTT
>.|TRBV4-1|once|14|TRBJ1-2
CASSSRVENYGYTF
TGCGCCAGCAGTTCCAGGGTGGAGAACTATGGCTACACCTTC
>.|TRBV15|.|13|TRBJ2-7
CATALGGSYEQYF
TGTGCCACCGCGCTGGGAGGCTCCTACGAGCAGTACTTC
>.|TRBV7-9|few|16|TRBJ2-7
CASSLDTGVTSYEQYF
TGTGCCAGCAGCTTAGATACGGGGGTGACATCCTACGAGCAGTACTTC
>TRBD1|TRBV27|.|12|TRBJ2-1
CASNTGDNEQFF
TGTGCCTCAAATACAGGGGACAATGAGCAGTTCTTC